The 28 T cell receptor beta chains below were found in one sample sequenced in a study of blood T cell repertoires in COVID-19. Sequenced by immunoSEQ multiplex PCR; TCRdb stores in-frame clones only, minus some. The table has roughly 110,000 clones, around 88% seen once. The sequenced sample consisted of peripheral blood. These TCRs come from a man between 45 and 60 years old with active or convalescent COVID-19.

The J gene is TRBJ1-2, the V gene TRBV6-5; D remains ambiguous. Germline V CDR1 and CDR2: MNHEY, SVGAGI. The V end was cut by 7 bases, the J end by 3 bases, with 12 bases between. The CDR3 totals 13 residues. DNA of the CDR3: TGTGCCAGCACGCAGGCCCCGCACTATGGCTACACCTTC. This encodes CASTQAPHYGYTF.

CDR3 region: CASSPAEETQYF. In nucleotides, the CDR3 is TGTGCCAGCAGCCCTGCAGAAGAGACCCAGTACTTC. The chain uses TRBV12-3 or TRBV12-4 and TRBJ2-5; D remains ambiguous. The CDR3 is 12 residues long. V lost 6 bases to trimming and J lost 3 bases, with 8 bases between them.

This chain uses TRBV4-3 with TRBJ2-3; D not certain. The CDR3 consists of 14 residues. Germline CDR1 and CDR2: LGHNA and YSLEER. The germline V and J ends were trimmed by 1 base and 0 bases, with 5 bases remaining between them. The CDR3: CASSQVLSTDTQYF. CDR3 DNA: TGCGCCAGCAGCCAAGTTCTGAGCACAGATACGCAGTATTTT.

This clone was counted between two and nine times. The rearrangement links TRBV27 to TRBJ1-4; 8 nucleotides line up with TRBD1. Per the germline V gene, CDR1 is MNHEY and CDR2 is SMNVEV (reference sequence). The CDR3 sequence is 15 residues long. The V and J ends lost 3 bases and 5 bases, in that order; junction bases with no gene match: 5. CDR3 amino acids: CASSFVAGGNEKLFF. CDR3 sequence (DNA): TGTGCCAGCAGTTTCGTAGCAGGGGGCAATGAAAAACTGTTTTTT. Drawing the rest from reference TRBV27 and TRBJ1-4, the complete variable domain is EAQVTQNPRYLITVTGKKLTVTCSQNMNHEYMSWYRQDPGLGLRQIYYSMNVEVTDKGDVPEGYKVSRKEKRNFPLILESPSPNQTSLYFCASSFVAGGNEKLFFGSGTQLSVL.

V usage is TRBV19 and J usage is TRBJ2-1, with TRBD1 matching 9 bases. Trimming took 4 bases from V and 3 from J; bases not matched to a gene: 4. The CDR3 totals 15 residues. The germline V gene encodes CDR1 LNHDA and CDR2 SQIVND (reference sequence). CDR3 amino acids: CASSKGQGGYNEQFF. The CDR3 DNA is TGTGCCAGTAGTAAGGGACAGGGAGGCTACAATGAGCAGTTCTTC.

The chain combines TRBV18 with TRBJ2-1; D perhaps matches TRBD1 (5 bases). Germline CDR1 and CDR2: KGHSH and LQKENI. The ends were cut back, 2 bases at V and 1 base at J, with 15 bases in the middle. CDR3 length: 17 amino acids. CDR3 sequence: CASSPYRGGRSYNEQFF. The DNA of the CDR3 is TGTGCCAGCTCACCATATAGGGGCGGAAGGTCCTACAATGAGCAGTTCTTC.

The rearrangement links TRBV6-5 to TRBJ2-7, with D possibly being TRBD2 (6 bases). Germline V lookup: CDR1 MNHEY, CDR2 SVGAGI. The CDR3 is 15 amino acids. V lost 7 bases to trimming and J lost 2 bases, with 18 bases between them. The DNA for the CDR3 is TGTGCCAGCACCCAAGCCACCCGGGAGCCCTACGAGCAGTACTTC. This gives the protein CASTQATREPYEQYF.

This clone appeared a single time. DNA of the CDR3: TGTGCCAGTAGTAACGGGCAAGCGGGCTTTGTGGATACGCAGTATTTT. Protein sequence: CASSNGQAGFVDTQYF. This rearrangement joins TRBV19 to TRBJ2-3; maybe TRBD2 (6 bases). CDR3 length equals 16 residues. Looked up from germline, CDR1 is LNHDA and CDR2 is SQIVND (reference sequence). V lost 4 bases and J lost 6, with 20 bases in between. Drawing the rest from reference TRBV19 and TRBJ2-3, the complete variable domain is DGGITQSPKYLFRKEGQNVTLSCEQNLNHDAMYWYRQDPGQGLRLIYYSQIVNDFQKGDIAEGYSVSREKKESFPLTVTSAQKNPTAFYLCASSNGQAGFVDTQYFGPGTRLTVL.

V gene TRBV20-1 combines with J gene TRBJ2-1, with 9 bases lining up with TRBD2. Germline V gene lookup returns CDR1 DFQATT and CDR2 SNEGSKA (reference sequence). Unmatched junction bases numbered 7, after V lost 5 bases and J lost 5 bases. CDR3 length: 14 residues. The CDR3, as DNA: TGCAGTGCTGGTGTAGCGGGAGAGAACAATGAGCAGTTCTTC. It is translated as CSAGVAGENNEQFF.

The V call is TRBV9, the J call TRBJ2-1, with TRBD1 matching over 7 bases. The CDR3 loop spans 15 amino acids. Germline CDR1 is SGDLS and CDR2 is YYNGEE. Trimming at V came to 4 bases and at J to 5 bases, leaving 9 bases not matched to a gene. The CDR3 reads CASSPSPGTDNEQFF. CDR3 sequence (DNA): TGTGCCAGCAGCCCTAGTCCCGGGACAGACAATGAGCAGTTCTTC.

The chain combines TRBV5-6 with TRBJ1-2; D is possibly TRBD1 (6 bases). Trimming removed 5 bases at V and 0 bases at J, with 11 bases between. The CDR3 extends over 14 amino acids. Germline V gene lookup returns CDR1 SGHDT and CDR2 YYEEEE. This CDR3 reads CASSSPGANYGYTF. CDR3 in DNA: TGTGCCAGCAGTTCTCCAGGGGCTAACTATGGCTACACCTTC.

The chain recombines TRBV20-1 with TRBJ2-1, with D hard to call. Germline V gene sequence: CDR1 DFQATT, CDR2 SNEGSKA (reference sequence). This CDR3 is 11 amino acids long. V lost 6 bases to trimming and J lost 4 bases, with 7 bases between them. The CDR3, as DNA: TGCAGTGCCCTAAAATACAATGAGCAGTTCTTC. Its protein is CSALKYNEQFF.

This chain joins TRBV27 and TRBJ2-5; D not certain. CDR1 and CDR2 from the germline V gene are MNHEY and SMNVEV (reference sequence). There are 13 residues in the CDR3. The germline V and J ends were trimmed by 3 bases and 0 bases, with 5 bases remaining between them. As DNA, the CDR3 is TGTGCCAGCAGTTTTGGCTACCAAGAGACCCAGTACTTC. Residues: CASSFGYQETQYF.

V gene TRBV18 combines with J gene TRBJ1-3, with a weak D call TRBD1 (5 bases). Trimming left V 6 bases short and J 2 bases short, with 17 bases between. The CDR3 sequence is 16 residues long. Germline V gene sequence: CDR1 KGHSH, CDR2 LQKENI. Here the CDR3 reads CASSMPGESAGNTIYF. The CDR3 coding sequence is TGTGCCAGCTCGATGCCGGGGGAGTCGGCTGGAAACACCATATATTTT.

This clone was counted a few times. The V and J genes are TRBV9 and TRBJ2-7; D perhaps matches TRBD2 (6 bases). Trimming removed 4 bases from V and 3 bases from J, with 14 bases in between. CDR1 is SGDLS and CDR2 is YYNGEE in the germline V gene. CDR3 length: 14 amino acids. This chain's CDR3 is CASSPRVGGYEQYF. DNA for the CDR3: TGTGCCAGCAGCCCCAGGGTCGGGGGCTACGAGCAGTACTTC. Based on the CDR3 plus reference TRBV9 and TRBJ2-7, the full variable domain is DSGVTQTPKHLITATGQRVTLRCSPRSGDLSVYWYQQSLDQGLQFLIQYYNGEERAKGNILERFSAQQFPDLHSELNLSSLELGDSALYFCASSPRVGGYEQYFGPGTRLTVT.

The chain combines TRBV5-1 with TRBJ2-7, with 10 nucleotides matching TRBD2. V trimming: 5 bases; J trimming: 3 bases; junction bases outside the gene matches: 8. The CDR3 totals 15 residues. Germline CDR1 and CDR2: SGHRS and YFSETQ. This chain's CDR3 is CASSTGTSDLYEQYF. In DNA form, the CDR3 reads TGCGCCAGCAGTACCGGGACTAGCGACCTCTACGAGCAGTACTTC.

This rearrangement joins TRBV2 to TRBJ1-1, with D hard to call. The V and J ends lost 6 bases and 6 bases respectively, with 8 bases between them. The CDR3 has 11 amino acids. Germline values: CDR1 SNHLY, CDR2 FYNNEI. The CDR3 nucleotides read TGTGCCAGCAGATGGGAGTCTGAAGCTTTCTTT. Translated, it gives CASRWESEAFF.

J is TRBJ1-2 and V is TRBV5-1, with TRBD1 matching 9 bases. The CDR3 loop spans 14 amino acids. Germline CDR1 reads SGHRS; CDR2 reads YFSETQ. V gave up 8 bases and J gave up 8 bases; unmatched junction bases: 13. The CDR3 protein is CARYRGRFLEGYTF. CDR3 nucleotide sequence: TGCGCCAGGTACAGGGGGCGTTTTTTGGAGGGCTACACCTTC.

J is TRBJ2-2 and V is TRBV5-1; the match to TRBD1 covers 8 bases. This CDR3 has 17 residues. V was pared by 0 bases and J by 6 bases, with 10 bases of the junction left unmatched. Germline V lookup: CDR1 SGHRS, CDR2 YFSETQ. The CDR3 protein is CASSLGQGMGIAGELFF. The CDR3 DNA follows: TGCGCCAGCAGCTTGGGACAGGGGATGGGTATCGCCGGGGAGCTGTTTTTT.

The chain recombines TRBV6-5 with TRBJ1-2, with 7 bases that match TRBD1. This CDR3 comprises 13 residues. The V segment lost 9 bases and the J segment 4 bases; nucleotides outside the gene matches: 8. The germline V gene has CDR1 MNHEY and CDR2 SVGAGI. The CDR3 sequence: CASRDRASYGYTF. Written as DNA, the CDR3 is TGTGCCAGTCGGGACAGAGCCAGCTATGGCTACACCTTC.

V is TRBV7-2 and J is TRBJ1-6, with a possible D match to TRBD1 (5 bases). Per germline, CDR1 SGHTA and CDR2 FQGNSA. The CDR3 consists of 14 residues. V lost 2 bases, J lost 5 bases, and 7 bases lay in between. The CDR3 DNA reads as TGTGCCAGCAGCTTACCGACAGATAATTCACCCCTCCACTTT. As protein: CASSLPTDNSPLHF.

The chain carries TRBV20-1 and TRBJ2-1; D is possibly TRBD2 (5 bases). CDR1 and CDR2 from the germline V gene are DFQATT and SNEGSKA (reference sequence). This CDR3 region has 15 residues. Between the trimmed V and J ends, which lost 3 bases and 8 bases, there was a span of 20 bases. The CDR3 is CSASQVQRQRDEQFF. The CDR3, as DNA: TGCAGTGCTAGTCAAGTCCAGCGCCAGAGGGATGAGCAGTTCTTC.

The CDR3 region has the DNA TGTGCCAGCAGCTTAGTTGATGGACAGGCCCAAGAGACCCAGTACTTC. Translated, it gives CASSLVDGQAQETQYF. V usage is TRBV7-9 and J usage is TRBJ2-5; 7 bases line up with TRBD1. This CDR3 region has 16 residues. The ends lost 1 base at V and 1 base at J; junction bases unmatched: 6. Germline V gene data show CDR1 as SEHNR and CDR2 as FQNEAQ (reference sequence).

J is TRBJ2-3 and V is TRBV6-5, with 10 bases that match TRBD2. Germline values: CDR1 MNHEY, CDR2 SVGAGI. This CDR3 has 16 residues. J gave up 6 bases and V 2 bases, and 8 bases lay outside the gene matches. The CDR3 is CASSYQGLAPGDTQYF. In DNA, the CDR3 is TGTGCCAGCAGTTACCAGGGACTAGCGCCTGGGGATACGCAGTATTTT.

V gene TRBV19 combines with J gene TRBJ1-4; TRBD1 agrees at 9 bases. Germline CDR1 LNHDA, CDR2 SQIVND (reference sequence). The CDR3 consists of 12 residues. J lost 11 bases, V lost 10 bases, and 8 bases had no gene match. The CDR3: CATGQGSLKLFF. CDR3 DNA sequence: TGTGCCACCGGACAGGGGTCCTTGAAACTGTTTTTT.

The CDR3 sequence is CSVDPRGLALETQYF. CDR3 coding DNA: TGCAGCGTCGACCCCAGGGGACTAGCTCTAGAGACCCAGTACTTC. V is TRBV29-1 and J is TRBJ2-5; 9 bases align to TRBD2. Trimming at V came to 6 bases and at J to 4 bases, leaving 12 bases not matched to a gene. This CDR3 has 15 amino acids. CDR1 is SQVTM and CDR2 is ANQGSEA in the germline V gene.

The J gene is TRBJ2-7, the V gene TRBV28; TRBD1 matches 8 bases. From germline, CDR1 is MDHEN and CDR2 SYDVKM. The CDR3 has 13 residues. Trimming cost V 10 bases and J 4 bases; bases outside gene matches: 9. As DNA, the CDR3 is TGTGCCACCCTAGACAGGGGACGGTACGAGCAGTACTTC. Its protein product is CATLDRGRYEQYF.

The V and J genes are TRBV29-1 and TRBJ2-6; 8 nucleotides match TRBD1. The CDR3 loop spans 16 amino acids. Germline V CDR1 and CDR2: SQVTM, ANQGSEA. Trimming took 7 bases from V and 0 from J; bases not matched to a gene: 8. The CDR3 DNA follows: TGCAGCGCTTGGACAGGGACGAACTCTGGGGCCAACGTCCTGACTTTC. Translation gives CSAWTGTNSGANVLTF.